This is a list of T cell receptor beta chains from one sample in a study of control samples from healthy donors and cancer patients. Repertoires were generated with immunoSEQ multiplex PCR, while TCRdb's copy carries only in-frame clones and drops some. This sample has 150,000 or so clones, with approximately 94% found just once. Sample: blood. The origin of the receptors is a woman in her thirties or forties in good health. The conserved cysteine and the conserved F or W are not part of the CDR3 here. The order of the fields is clone size, J gene, V gene, D gene, CDR3 protein. A D gene is named only where the DNA matches it firmly. Some rows mark clone size as missing; the rest say once, few, many or name a class of expanded clone.

.,TRBJ2-7,TRBV5-4,TRBD2,ASSSPGLGTSEQY
.,TRBJ1-2,TRBV30,.,AWSVQVRTPAGYT
.,TRBJ1-2,TRBV5-5,TRBD1,ASSLAGGVNYGYT
.,TRBJ1-1,TRBV10-3,.,AISLAGPTNTEAF
.,TRBJ1-1,TRBV5-1,.,ASKSSENTEAF
.,TRBJ2-4,TRBV7-6,.,ASSLVAGADIQY
.,TRBJ1-5,TRBV27,.,ASSLDLKGQPQH
.,TRBJ1-2,TRBV9,TRBD1,ASSVGTGGRYGYT
.,TRBJ2-5,TRBV18,TRBD1,ASSPPSSGGLGKETQY
.,TRBJ2-7,TRBV5-1,.,ASSLDLRAEEQY
.,TRBJ2-3,TRBV14,TRBD2,ASSQVGGGTDTQY
.,TRBJ1-4,TRBV7-2,.,ASSLVKNEKLF
.,TRBJ2-2,TRBV5-1,TRBD2,ASSLEGLAGYTGELF
.,TRBJ1-6,TRBV9,.,ASSVTGNSPLH
.,TRBJ1-4,TRBV6-6,.,ASSPRMGRGSNEKLF
once,TRBJ2-7,TRBV4-2,.,ASSQTRGAAYEQY
.,.,TRBV5-1,TRBD1,ASSSDRGTDTQH
.,TRBJ2-5,TRBV30,.,ALGQKETQY
once,TRBJ1-1,TRBV5-1,.,ASSLVADRNTEAF
.,TRBJ2-4,TRBV2,.,ASSRQDAADFRLAKNIQY
.,TRBJ1-5,TRBV5-6,.,ASSLVAAAQPQH
.,TRBJ1-2,TRBV7-9,TRBD1,ASSNDRGPLNYGYT
.,TRBJ1-1,TRBV7-9,.,ASSTALTAF
.,TRBJ1-6,TRBV6-5,.,ASTMWLGIEFPLH
once,TRBJ1-1,TRBV6-4,TRBD1,ASSRQGGDTEAF
.,TRBJ1-6,TRBV5-4,TRBD1,ASSRGTVYNSPLH
.,TRBJ1-5,TRBV7-8,TRBD1,ASSVLGQRNQPQH
.,TRBJ1-5,TRBV7-2,TRBD1,ASSLSRGVNQPQH
once,TRBJ2-2,TRBV27,TRBD1,ASGTGRIGELF
once,TRBJ1-1,TRBV9,.,ASSVGLGRTEAF
.,TRBJ1-5,TRBV6-2/TRBV6-3,TRBD1,ASSFDRAQPQH
.,TRBJ2-7,TRBV12-3/TRBV12-4,.,ASSSTTKQY